These 24 T cell receptor beta chains originate from one sample sequenced in a study of blood T cell repertoires in COVID-19. Here immunoSEQ multiplex PCR was the method, and the copy in TCRdb shows in-frame clones only, minus some. The sample contains roughly 46,000 clones, roughly four fifths of which appear only once. Sequencing used peripheral blood. These receptors all stem from a man in his 60s with active COVID-19.

The chain combines TRBV7-2 with TRBJ2-2, with TRBD2 matching over 9 bases. Germline CDR1 reads SGHTA; CDR2 reads FQGNSA. The trim removed 3 bases at V and 6 bases at J, leaving 2 bases unmatched. The CDR3 totals 14 residues. CDR3 region: CASSFGGGAGELFF. CDR3 bases: TGTGCCAGCAGCTTCGGCGGGGGGGCCGGGGAGCTGTTTTTT.

The chain has TRBV4-1 and TRBJ2-7, with 7 bases identical to TRBD1. V lost 4 bases and J lost 1; bases outside the gene matches: 7. Germline CDR1 and CDR2: MGHRA and YSYEKL. The CDR3 runs to 15 residues. The CDR3 region has the DNA TGCGCCAGCAGCCCCCGGGACAGAAGTTCCTACGAGCAGTACTTC. Translation gives CASSPRDRSSYEQYF.

This sequence joins TRBV30 and TRBJ2-1; 10 nucleotides line up with TRBD2. The germline gives CDR1 GTSNPN, CDR2 SVGIG (reference sequence). V trimming: 6 bases; J trimming: 4 bases; junction bases outside the gene matches: 6. The CDR3 runs 14 residues. CDR3 sequence (DNA): TGTGCCTGTAACTTAGCGGGGGGATACAATGAGCAGTTCTTC. This translates into CACNLAGGYNEQFF.

The chain has TRBV9 and TRBJ2-7, with 9 bases fitting TRBD1. V trimming: 3 bases; J trimming: 5 bases; junction bases outside the gene matches: 9. The CDR3 is 15 residues long. CDR1 is SGDLS and CDR2 is YYNGEE in the germline V gene. CDR3 DNA: TGTGCCAGCAGCGCCTCCGGGACAGGGTACAACGAGCAGTACTTC. Translated, it gives CASSASGTGYNEQYF.

This clone was counted a single time. Written as DNA, the CDR3 is TGTGCCAGCAGCTTAGGGCGGGGGGCAACTAACGAGCAGTACTTC. Protein: CASSLGRGATNEQYF. The chain carries TRBV11-3 and TRBJ2-7; TRBD2 aligns across 8 bases. V was clipped by 1 base and J by 5 bases; unmatched bases: 7. The V gene's germline CDR1 is SGHNT and CDR2 YENEEA. The CDR3 loop spans 15 amino acids.

This rearrangement joins TRBV12-3 or TRBV12-4 to TRBJ2-1, with a weak D call TRBD2 (6 bases). V gave up 3 bases and J gave up 7 bases, with 7 bases separating them. The CDR3 extends over 12 amino acids. CDR3 nucleotides: TGTGCCAGCAGTTTGGCGGGGAATGAGCAGTTCTTC. Translating it yields CASSLAGNEQFF.

Comments on this clone: At one boundary the junction diverges from the germline segment, which might be a read error. The chain recombines TRBV2 with TRBJ2-1; TRBD2 matches at 8 bases. The CDR3 sequence is 16 residues long. In germline, CDR1 is SNHLY, CDR2 FYNNEI. CDR3 bases: TGTGCCAGCATCGAGTCACTAGCGGTCTCCTACAATAAGCAGTTCTTC. Residues: CASIESLAVSYNKQFF.

This clone came up once. J is TRBJ2-1 and V is TRBV6-1; 8 nucleotides match TRBD2. The V and J ends lost 3 bases and 7 bases, in that order; junction bases with no gene match: 5. The CDR3 runs 14 residues. CDR1 is MNHNS, CDR2 SASEGT, per germline. This chain's CDR3 is CASSEMGLVNEQFF. The CDR3 DNA follows: TGTGCCAGCAGTGAGATGGGACTAGTTAATGAGCAGTTCTTC.

The chain is built from TRBV19 and TRBJ2-7; TRBD2 agrees at 8 bases. J was trimmed by 0 bases and V by 3 bases; bases with no gene match: 7. The CDR3 covers 16 residues. Germline lookup yields CDR1 LNHDA and CDR2 SQIVND (reference sequence). The CDR3 sequence: CASSIALAVSSYEQYF. The CDR3 region has the DNA TGTGCCAGTAGTATCGCACTAGCGGTGAGCTCCTACGAGCAGTACTTC.

This clone was observed a handful of times. CDR3 bases: TGTGCCAGCAGCCCTAGCGGGAGGTACCAAGAGACCCAGTACTTC. It specifies CASSPSGRYQETQYF. The V and J genes are TRBV4-2 and TRBJ2-5; 11 nucleotides line up with TRBD2. Losses at the gene ends were 4 bases for V and 0 bases for J; bases not matched to a gene: 1. The CDR3 covers 15 residues. Germline CDR1 and CDR2: LGHNA and YNFKEQ.

The chain links TRBV6-4 to TRBJ2-3; D is perhaps TRBD2 (5 bases). The germline CDR1 and CDR2 sequences are MRHNA and SNTAGT. The CDR3 spans 15 residues. V gave up 0 bases and J gave up 6 bases, with 13 bases separating them. CDR3: CASSDSTTASDTQYF. In DNA form, the CDR3 reads TGTGCCAGCAGTGACTCGACTACCGCATCCGATACGCAGTATTTT.

This rearrangement joins TRBV28 to TRBJ2-7; D might be TRBD1 (6 bases). The CDR3 contains 13 residues. With 5 bases removed from V and 2 bases from J, the gap between germline ends came to 10 bases. In germline, CDR1 is MDHEN, CDR2 SYDVKM. This chain's CDR3 is CASSRQVPYEQYF. The CDR3 coding sequence is TGTGCCAGCAGTCGACAGGTCCCCTACGAGCAGTACTTC.

The chain is built from TRBV28 and TRBJ1-4, with 9 bases fitting TRBD1. J was trimmed by 10 bases and V by 7 bases; bases with no gene match: 7. Germline CDR1 reads MDHEN; CDR2 reads SYDVKM. This CDR3 is 13 amino acids long. In DNA, the CDR3 is TGTGCCAGCACCACAGGGGGCAGTGGAAAACTGTTTTTT. It yields the protein CASTTGGSGKLFF.

CDR3 sequence reads: CASSLEVGIVHEQYF. DNA for the CDR3: TGTGCCAGCAGTTTGGAGGTGGGGATAGTCCACGAGCAGTACTTC. The chain couples TRBV28 to TRBJ2-7; the D gene is possibly TRBD2 (5 bases). The V gene's germline CDR1 is MDHEN and CDR2 SYDVKM. V lost 3 bases to trimming and J lost 5 bases, with 17 bases between them. This CDR3 contains 15 residues.

This clone came up once. This rearrangement joins TRBV19 to TRBJ1-1; 7 bases fit TRBD1. The CDR3 consists of 15 residues. The germline V gene encodes CDR1 LNHDA and CDR2 SQIVND (reference sequence). V shed 5 bases, J shed 0 bases, and the junction held 6 bases outside the gene matches. CDR3 in DNA: TGTGCCAGTAGTGCATACAGGGGAATGAACACTGAAGCTTTCTTT. Its translation is CASSAYRGMNTEAFF.

The chain combines TRBV5-4 with TRBJ1-6; 11 positions match TRBD1. The ends lost 4 bases at V and 2 bases at J; junction bases unmatched: 11. Germline CDR1 reads SGHNT; CDR2 reads YYREEE (reference sequence). The length of the CDR3 is 19 residues. Here the CDR3 DNA reads TGTGCCAGCAGCAACGGACAGGGGGCGTTGGGGACCTATAATTCACCCCTCCACTTT. It yields the protein CASSNGQGALGTYNSPLHF.

V and J are TRBV24-1 and TRBJ2-7; 14 nucleotides align to TRBD2. Germline values: CDR1 KGHDR, CDR2 SFDVKD. This CDR3 is built from 15 residues. The J segment lost 5 bases and the V segment lost 7 bases, leaving 6 bases of the junction unmatched. In nucleotides, the CDR3 is TGTGCCACCAGAAGACTAGCGGGAGGGACCCACGAGCAGTACTTC. Residues: CATRRLAGGTHEQYF.

This chain connects TRBV19 to TRBJ2-3; D perhaps matches TRBD2 (6 bases). Germline CDR1 is LNHDA and CDR2 is SQIVND (reference sequence). The CDR3 runs to 15 residues. V gave up 8 bases and J gave up 6 bases, with 21 bases separating them. In DNA form, the CDR3 reads TGTGCCAGTGGGGACTTCCTAGACGGTAAGGATACGCAGTATTTT. It codes for CASGDFLDGKDTQYF.

This chain connects TRBV7-3 to TRBJ2-7, with 8 bases aligning to TRBD1. V lost 1 base, J lost 3 bases, and 5 bases stayed unmatched. The CDR3 has 15 residues. CDR1 and CDR2 (germline): SGHTA, FQGTGA. The chain's CDR3 is CASSLNPGGFYEQYF. The CDR3 region has the DNA TGTGCCAGCAGCTTAAATCCAGGGGGCTTCTACGAGCAGTACTTC.

The chain joins TRBV10-1 to TRBJ2-7, with 9 positions matching TRBD2. The CDR3 extends over 15 amino acids. Germline CDR1 is WNHNN and CDR2 is SYGVQD (reference sequence). Trimming cost V 3 bases and J 0 bases; bases outside gene matches: 3. The CDR3 DNA reads TGCGCCAGCAGTGAAGAGACTAGCGGCTCCTACGAGCAGTACTTC. This gives the protein CASSEETSGSYEQYF.

This clone appeared a few times. V usage is TRBV7-9 and J usage is TRBJ1-6, with 8 bases lining up with TRBD1. The junction had 4 bases not matched to a gene; V was cut back by 1 base and J by 14 bases. The germline V gene encodes CDR1 SEHNR and CDR2 FQNEAQ (reference sequence). The CDR3 consists of 13 residues. This CDR3 is CASSLGTGRTLHF. The DNA for the CDR3 is TGTGCCAGCAGCTTAGGGACAGGGCGGACCCTCCACTTT. The entire variable domain, with the rest obtained from reference TRBV7-9 and TRBJ1-6, is as follows: DTGVSQNPRHKITKRGQNVTFRCDPISEHNRLYWYRQTLGQGPEFLTYFQNEAQLEKSRLLSDRFSAERPKGSFSTLEIQRTEQGDSAMYLCASSLGTGRTLHFGNGTRLTVT.

This clone was picked up a small number of times. The chain links TRBV15 to TRBJ2-5, with 12 bases matching TRBD2. Unmatched junction bases numbered 2, after V lost 2 bases and J lost 1 base. This CDR3 has 16 amino acids. Germline CDR1 reads LNHNV; CDR2 reads YYDKDF (reference sequence). CDR3 protein: CATSRLLAGGQETQYF. In nucleotides, the CDR3 is TGTGCCACCAGCAGACTACTAGCGGGGGGCCAAGAGACCCAGTACTTC.

The chain has TRBV28 and TRBJ1-4; 10 bases align to TRBD1. In germline, CDR1 is MDHEN, CDR2 SYDVKM. The CDR3 runs to 15 residues. The V and J ends lost 5 bases and 7 bases, in that order; junction bases with no gene match: 7. DNA of the CDR3: TGTGCCAGCAGTCACCGACAGGGGGCGCGTGAAAAACTGTTTTTT. Translation gives CASSHRQGAREKLFF. The full variable domain, in which reference TRBV28 and TRBJ1-4 provide the parts outside the CDR3, is DVKVTQSSRYLVKRTGEKVFLECVQDMDHENMFWYRQDPGLGLRLIYFSYDVKMKEKGDIPEGYSVSREKKERFSLILESASTNQTSMYLCASSHRQGAREKLFFGSGTQLSVL.

J is TRBJ1-2 and V is TRBV6-6; D unclear. The CDR3 loop spans 10 amino acids. CDR1 and CDR2 (germline): MNHNY, SVGAGI (reference sequence). V was clipped by 10 bases and J by 4 bases, with 7 bases between them. The CDR3 DNA reads as TGTGCCACCTACAGCTATGGCTACACCTTC. Translating gives CATYSYGYTF.